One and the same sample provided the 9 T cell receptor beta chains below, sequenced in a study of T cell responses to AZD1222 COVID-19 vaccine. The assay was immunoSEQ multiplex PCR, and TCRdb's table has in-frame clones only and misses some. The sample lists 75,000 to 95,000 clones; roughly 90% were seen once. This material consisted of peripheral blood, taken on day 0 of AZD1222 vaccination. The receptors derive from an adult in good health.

CDR3 coding DNA: TGTGCCAGTACACCAGGGTCTTCTCAGCCCCAGCATTTT. Translated: CASTPGSSQPQHF. The chain employs TRBV19 and TRBJ1-5; tentatively, D is TRBD1 (5 bases). Germline-derived CDR1 and CDR2 are LNHDA and SQIVND (reference sequence). V was shortened by 7 bases and J by 6 bases, with 13 bases between the two germline ends. The CDR3 contains 13 residues.

Here the CDR3 DNA reads TGTGCCAGCAGAACCCCAAAAGGTAGCGGGATGGAGACCCAGTACTTC. Its translation: CASRTPKGSGMETQYF. The V and J genes are TRBV28 and TRBJ2-5, with 8 nucleotides matching TRBD2. V shed 6 bases, J shed 5 bases, and the junction held 14 bases outside the gene matches. The CDR3 has 16 residues. The germline CDR1 and CDR2 sequences are MDHEN and SYDVKM.

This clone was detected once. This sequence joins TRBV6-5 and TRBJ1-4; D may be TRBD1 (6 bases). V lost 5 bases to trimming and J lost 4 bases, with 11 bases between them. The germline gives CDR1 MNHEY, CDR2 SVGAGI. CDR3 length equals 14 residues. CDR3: CASSRQGNNEKLFF. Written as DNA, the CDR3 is TGTGCCAGCAGTCGCCAGGGGAATAATGAAAAACTGTTTTTT.

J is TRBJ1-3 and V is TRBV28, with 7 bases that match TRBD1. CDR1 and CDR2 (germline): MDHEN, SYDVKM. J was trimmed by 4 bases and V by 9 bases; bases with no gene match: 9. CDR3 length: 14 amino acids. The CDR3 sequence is CASHYRDRGNTIYF. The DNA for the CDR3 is TGTGCCAGTCACTACAGGGACAGAGGAAACACCATATATTTT.

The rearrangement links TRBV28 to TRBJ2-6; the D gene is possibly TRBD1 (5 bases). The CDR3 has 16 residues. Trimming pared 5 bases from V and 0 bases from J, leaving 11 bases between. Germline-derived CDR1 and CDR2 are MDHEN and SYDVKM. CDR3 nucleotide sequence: TGTGCCAGCAGTAAGGACATAAGCTCTGGGGCCAACGTCCTGACTTTC. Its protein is CASSKDISSGANVLTF.

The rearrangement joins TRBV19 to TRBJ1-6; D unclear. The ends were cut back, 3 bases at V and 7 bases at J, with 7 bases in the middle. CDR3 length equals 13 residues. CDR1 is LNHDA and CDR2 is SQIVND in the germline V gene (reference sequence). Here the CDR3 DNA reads TGTGCCAGTAGTATCCGGTTGAATTCACCCCTCCACTTT. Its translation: CASSIRLNSPLHF.

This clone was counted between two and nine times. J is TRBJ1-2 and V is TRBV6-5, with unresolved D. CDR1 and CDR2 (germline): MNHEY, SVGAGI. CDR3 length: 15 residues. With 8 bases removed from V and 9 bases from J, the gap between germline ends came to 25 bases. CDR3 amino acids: CASSISRAVKNRYTF. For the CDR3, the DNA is TGTGCCAGCTCCATCTCTAGGGCGGTCAAGAATCGCTACACCTTC.

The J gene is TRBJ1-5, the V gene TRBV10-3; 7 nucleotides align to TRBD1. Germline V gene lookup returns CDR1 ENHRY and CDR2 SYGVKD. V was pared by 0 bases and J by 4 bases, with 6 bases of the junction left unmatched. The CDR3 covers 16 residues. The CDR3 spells CAISESFRDSNQPQHF. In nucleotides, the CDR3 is TGTGCCATCAGTGAGTCTTTCAGGGACAGTAATCAGCCCCAGCATTTT.

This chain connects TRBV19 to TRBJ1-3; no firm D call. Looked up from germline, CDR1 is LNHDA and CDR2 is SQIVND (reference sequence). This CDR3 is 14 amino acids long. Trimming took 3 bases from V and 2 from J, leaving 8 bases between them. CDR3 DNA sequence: TGTGCCAGTAGTATTCTACAAGCTGGAAACACCATATATTTT. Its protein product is CASSILQAGNTIYF.